This TCR beta chain was identified in a study of metastatic and nonmetastatic thyroid tumors. Study-level information: It was across blood and tumor or nodule tissue from malignant and benign thyroid patients that repertoires were compared.

This clone rates as medium-sized (0.01 to 0.1%). Antigen: not known. The CDR3 runs to 16 residues. The J segment lost 3 bases and the V segment lost 10 bases, leaving 12 bases of the junction unmatched. Germline V lookup: CDR1 MNHEY, CDR2 SMNVEV (reference sequence). All patients were treatment-naive before thyroid surgery. The authors' processing: Using the CDR3 differences seen across clinicopathological groups, the authors built a distant-metastasis classifier for papillary thyroid cancer, which was meant to discriminate distant-metastatic patients. TCRdb re-analyzed the PCR reads using MiXCR. TCRdb, not the authors, supplied the V and J calls. This sample has about 15,000 clones, with about a quarter found just once. Study-wide results and caveats: Significantly greater TCR beta diversity was reportedly found in malignant thyroid tumors than in benign nodules (in blood and tumor).

The sequence came from a female donor with papillary thyroid cancer or a benign thyroid nodule (not recorded which). Some clones in this sample may be carry-over from other donors' samples. Input material: tumor tissue. This chain uses TRBV27 with TRBJ2-7; the match to TRBD2 covers 13 bases. The chain's CDR3 is CATATGTSGIDYEQYF. DNA for the CDR3: TGTGCCACCGCTACCGGGACTAGCGGGATTGACTACGAGCAGTACTTC.